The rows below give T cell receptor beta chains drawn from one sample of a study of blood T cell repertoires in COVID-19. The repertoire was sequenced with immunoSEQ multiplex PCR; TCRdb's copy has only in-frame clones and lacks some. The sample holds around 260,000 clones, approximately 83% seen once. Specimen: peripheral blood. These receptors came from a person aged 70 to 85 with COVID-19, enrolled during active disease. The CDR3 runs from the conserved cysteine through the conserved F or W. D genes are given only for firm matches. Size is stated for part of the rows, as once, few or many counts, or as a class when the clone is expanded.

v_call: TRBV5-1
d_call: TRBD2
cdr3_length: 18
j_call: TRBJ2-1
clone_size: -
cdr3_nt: TGCGCCAGCAGCTTGGGGTTAGCGGGATCCCCTACCTACAATGAGCAGTTCTTC
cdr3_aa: CASSLGLAGSPTYNEQFF

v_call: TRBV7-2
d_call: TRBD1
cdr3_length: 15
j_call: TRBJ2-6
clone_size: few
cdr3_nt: TGTGCCAGCAGCTTCGATTCCGGGACAGGGGGTGGCCTGACTTTC
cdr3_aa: CASSFDSGTGGGLTF

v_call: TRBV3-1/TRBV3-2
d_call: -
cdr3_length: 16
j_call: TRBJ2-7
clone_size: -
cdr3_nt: TGTGCCAGCAGCCAAGGGGTAGCGAATAACGGTTACGAGCAGTACTTC
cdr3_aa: CASSQGVANNGYEQYF

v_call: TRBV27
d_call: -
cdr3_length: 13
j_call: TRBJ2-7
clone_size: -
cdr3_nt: TGTGCCAGCATCTCGCTAGAGTCCTACGAGCAGTACTTC
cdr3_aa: CASISLESYEQYF

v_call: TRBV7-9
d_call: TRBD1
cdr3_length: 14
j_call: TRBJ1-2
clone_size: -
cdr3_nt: TGTGCCAGCATATACGCAGGGGGCGAACATGGCTACACCTTC
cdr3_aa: CASIYAGGEHGYTF

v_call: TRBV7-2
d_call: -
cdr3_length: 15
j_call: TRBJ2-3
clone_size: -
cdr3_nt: TGTGCCAGCAGCTGGGGGGGGGCCTCCACAGATACGCAGTATTTT
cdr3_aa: CASSWGGASTDTQYF

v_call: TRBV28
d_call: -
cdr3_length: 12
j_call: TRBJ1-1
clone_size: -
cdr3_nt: TGTGCCAGCAGTTTATTAAACACTGAAGCTTTCTTT
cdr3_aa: CASSLLNTEAFF

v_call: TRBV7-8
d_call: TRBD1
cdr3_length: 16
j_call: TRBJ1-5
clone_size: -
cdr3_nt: TGTGCCAGCAGCTTACTCCGCGACAGGGGGCCTCAGCCCCAGCATTTT
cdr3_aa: CASSLLRDRGPQPQHF

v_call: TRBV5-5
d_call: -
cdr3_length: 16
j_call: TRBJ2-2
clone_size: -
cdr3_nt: TGTGCCAGCAGCTTTCGGCTGGATGGGGGGACCGGGGAGCTGTTTTTT
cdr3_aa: CASSFRLDGGTGELFF

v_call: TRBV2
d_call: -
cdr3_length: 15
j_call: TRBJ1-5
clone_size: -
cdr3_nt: TGTGCCAGCAGCCCGGGCAGGGCTAGCAATCAGCCCCAGCATTTT
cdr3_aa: CASSPGRASNQPQHF

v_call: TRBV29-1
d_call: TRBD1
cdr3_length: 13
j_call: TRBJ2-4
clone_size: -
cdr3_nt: TGCAGCGTTCCGGGACAGGTTGGAAACATTCAGTACTTC
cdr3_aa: CSVPGQVGNIQYF

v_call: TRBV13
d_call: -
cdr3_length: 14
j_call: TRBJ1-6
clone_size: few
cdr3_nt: TGTGCCAGCAGCCTACAGGGAGTTTATTCACCCCTCCACTTT
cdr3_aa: CASSLQGVYSPLHF

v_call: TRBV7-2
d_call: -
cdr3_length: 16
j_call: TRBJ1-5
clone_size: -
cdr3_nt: TGTGCCAGCAGCTTAGGTCAGGGTGGAAGCAATCAGCCCCAGCATTTT
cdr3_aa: CASSLGQGGSNQPQHF

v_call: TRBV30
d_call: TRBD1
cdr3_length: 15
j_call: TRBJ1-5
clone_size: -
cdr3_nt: TGTGCCTGGAGTATAGGGGGGACAGGCTGTCAGCCCCAGCATTTT
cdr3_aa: CAWSIGGTGCQPQHF

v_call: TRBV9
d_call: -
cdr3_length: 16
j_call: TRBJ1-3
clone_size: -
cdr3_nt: TGTGCCAGCAGCGAGAGTCAGGCCAACTCTGGAAACACCATATATTTT
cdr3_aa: CASSESQANSGNTIYF

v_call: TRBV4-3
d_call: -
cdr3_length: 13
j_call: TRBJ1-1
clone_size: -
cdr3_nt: TGCGCCAGCAGCTTCCGAGCAGGCACTGAAGCTTTCTTT
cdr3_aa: CASSFRAGTEAFF

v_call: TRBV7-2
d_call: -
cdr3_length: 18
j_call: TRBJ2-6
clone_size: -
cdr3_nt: TGTGCCAGCAGCTCCGAAGTAAACAGGGCCTCTGGGGCCAACGTCCTGACTTTC
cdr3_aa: CASSSEVNRASGANVLTF

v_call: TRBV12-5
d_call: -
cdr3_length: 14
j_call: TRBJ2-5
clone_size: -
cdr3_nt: TGTGCTAGTGGTTTCGGGCAGGGGGGAGGTACCCAGTACTTC
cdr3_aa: CASGFGQGGGTQYF

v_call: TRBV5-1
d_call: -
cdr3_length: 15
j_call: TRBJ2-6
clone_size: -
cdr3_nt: TGCGCCAGCGGTCAGGGGCCCTCTGGGGCCAACGTCCTGACTTTC
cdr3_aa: CASGQGPSGANVLTF

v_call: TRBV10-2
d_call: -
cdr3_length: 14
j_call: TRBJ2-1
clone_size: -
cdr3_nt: TGCGCCAGCAGTGTTAACTCCTTCTACAATGAGCAGTTCTTC
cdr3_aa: CASSVNSFYNEQFF

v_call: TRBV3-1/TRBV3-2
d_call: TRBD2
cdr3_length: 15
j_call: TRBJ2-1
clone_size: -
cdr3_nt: TGTGCCAGCAGCGGGTTAGCGGGAGAGAGTAATGAGCAGTTCTTC
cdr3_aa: CASSGLAGESNEQFF

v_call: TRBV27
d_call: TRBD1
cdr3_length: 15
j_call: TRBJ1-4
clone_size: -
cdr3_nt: TGTGCCAGCACCCGAGTGGGGACAGGCAATGAAAAACTGTTTTTT
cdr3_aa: CASTRVGTGNEKLFF

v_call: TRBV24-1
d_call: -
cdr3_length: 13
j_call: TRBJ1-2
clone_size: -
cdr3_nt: TGTGCCACCAGTGATCTACAGGGTTGGGGCTACACCTTC
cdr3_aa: CATSDLQGWGYTF

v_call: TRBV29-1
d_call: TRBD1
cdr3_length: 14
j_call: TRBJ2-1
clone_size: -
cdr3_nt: TGCAGCGTAAAGGGGACAGAAAACTACAATGAGCAGTTCTTC
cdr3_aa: CSVKGTENYNEQFF

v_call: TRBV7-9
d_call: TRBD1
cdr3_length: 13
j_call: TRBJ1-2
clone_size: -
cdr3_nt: TGTGCCAGCAGCAAAGGACAGGGGGATGGCTACACCTTC
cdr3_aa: CASSKGQGDGYTF

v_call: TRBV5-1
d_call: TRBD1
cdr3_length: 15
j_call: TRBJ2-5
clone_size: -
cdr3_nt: TGCGCCAGCAGCTTGGGGCCGGGACAGAAAGAGACCCAGTACTTC
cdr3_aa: CASSLGPGQKETQYF

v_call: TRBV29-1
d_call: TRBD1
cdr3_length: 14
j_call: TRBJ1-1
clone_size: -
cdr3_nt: TGCAGCGTTGCATTATCGCAGGGGGGCACTGAAGCTTTCTTT
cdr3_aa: CSVALSQGGTEAFF

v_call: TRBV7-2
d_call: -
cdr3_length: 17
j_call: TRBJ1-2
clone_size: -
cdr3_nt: TGTGCCAGCAGCTTACTGGTAGGGACTAACAGTAGGAAGGGCTACACCTTC
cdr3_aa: CASSLLVGTNSRKGYTF

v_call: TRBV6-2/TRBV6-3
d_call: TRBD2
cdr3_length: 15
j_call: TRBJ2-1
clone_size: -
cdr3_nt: TGTGCCAGCAGTTCCGGGATCAGCGGGGGTCATGAGCAGTTCTTC
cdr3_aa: CASSSGISGGHEQFF

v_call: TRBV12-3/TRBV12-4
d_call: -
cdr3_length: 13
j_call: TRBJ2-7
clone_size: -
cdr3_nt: TGTGCCAGCAGTTTTAGGGGATTCAACGAGCAGTACTTC
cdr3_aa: CASSFRGFNEQYF

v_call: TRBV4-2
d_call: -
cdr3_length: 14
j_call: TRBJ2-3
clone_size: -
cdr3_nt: TGTGCCAGCAGCCGATCTACAGGGTCAGATACGCAGTATTTT
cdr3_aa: CASSRSTGSDTQYF

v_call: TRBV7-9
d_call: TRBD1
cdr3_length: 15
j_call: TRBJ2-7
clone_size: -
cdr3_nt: TGTGCCAGCAGTCCTAGACAGGGTCATCCCTACGAGCAGTACTTC
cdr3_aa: CASSPRQGHPYEQYF

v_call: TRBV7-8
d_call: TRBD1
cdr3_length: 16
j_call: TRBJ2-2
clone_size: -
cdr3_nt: TGTGCCAGCAGCCGTGGGACAGGCCTTGGCACCGGGGAGCTGTTTTTT
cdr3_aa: CASSRGTGLGTGELFF

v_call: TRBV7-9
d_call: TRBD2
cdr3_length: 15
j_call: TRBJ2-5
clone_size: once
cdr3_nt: TGTGCCAGCAGCTTTGGGCTAGCGGCCCAGGAGACCCAGTACTTC
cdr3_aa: CASSFGLAAQETQYF

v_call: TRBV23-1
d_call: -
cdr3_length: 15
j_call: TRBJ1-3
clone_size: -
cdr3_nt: TGCGCCAGCAGCCCGGGGGTTTTCTCTGGAAACACCATATATTTT
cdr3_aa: CASSPGVFSGNTIYF

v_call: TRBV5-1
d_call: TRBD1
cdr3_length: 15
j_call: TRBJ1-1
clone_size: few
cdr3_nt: TGCGCCAGCAGCCGTCCGGGACAGGGGGAAGCTGAAGCTTTCTTT
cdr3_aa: CASSRPGQGEAEAFF

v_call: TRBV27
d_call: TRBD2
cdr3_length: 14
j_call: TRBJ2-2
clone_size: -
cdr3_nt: TGTGCCAGCAGCAGCGGGACGAACACCGGGGAGCTGTTTTTT
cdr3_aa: CASSSGTNTGELFF

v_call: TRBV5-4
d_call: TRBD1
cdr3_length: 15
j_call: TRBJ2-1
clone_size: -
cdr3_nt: TGTGCCAGCAGAACAGACAGGGTAGCCTACAATGAGCAGTTCTTC
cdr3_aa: CASRTDRVAYNEQFF

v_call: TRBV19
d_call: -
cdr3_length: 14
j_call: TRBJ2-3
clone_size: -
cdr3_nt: TGTGCCAGTAGACAAGAGAATTCGCGGGATACGCAGTATTTT
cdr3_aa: CASRQENSRDTQYF

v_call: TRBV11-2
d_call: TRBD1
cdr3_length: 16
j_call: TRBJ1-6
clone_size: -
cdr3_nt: TGTGCCAGCAGCTTAGCCACAGGGGGCAGGGGTTCACCCCTCCACTTT
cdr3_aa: CASSLATGGRGSPLHF

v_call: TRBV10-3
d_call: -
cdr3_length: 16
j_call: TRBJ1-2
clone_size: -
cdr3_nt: TGTGCCATCAGTGATCCCGGGACACCTGTCAACTATGGCTACACCTTC
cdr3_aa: CAISDPGTPVNYGYTF

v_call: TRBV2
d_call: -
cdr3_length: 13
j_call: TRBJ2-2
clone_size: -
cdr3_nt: TGTGCCAGCAGGACAGACTTCACCGGGGAGCTGTTTTTT
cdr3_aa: CASRTDFTGELFF

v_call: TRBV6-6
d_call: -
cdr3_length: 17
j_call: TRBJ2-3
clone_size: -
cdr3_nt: TGTGCCAGCAGTCCCGCTCGTGGGAGAGGCCTGACAGATACGCAGTATTTT
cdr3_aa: CASSPARGRGLTDTQYF

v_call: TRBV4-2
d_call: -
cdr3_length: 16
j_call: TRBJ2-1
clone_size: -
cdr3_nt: TGTGCCAGCAGCCAAGATGGTGACACGAACTACAATGAGCAGTTCTTC
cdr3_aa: CASSQDGDTNYNEQFF

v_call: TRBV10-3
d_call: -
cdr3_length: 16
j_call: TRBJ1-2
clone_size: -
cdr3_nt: TGTGCCATCAGTGCTGGGGGGGGAAAAGCTAACTATGGCTACACCTTC
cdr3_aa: CAISAGGGKANYGYTF

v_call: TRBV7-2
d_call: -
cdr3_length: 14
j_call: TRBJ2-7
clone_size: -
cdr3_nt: TGTGCCAGCAGCCCCGGGTTCTACCCCAGCGAGCAGTACTTC
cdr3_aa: CASSPGFYPSEQYF

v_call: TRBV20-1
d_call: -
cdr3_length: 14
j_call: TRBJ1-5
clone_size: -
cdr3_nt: TGCAGTGCTAGTAGTCCGGGGTACAATCAGCCCCAGCATTTT
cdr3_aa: CSASSPGYNQPQHF

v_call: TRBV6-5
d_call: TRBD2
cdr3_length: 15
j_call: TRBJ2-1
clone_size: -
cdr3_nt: TGTGCCAGCTCAGCCGGGACTAGCTCCTACAATGAGCAGTTCTTC
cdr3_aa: CASSAGTSSYNEQFF

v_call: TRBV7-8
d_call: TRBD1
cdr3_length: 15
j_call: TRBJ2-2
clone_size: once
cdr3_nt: TGTGCCAGCACCCCAGGGGGCCAGAACACCGGGGAGCTGTTTTTT
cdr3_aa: CASTPGGQNTGELFF

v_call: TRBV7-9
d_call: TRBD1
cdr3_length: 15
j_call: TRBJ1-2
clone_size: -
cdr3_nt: TGTGCCAGCAGCTCGACAGGGCCCCGTAACTATGGCTACACCTTC
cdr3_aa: CASSSTGPRNYGYTF

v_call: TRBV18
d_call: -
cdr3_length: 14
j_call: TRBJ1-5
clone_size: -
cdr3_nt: TGTGCCAGCTCACCGGACAGTAGCAATCAGCCCCAGCATTTT
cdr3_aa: CASSPDSSNQPQHF

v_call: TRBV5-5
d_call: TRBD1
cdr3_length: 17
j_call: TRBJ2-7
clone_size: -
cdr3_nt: TGTGCCAGCAGCCACAGGGGGTTCAGGATCGTCGCCTACGAGCAGTACTTC
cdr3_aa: CASSHRGFRIVAYEQYF

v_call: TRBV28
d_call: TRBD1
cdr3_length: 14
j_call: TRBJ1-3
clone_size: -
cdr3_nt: TGTGCCAGCAGTACCGCGGGACAGGTTAACACCATATATTTT
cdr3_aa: CASSTAGQVNTIYF

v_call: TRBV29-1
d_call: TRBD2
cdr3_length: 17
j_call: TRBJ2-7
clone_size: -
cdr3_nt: TGCAGCGTGGTTCAAGCGGGAGGCCCTTTCCTCTCCTACGAGCAGTACTTC
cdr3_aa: CSVVQAGGPFLSYEQYF

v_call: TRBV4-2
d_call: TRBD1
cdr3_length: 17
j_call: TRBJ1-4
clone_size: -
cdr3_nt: TGTGCCAGCAGCCAAGCGGGAGGGGGCGCATCTAATGAAAAACTGTTTTTT
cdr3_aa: CASSQAGGGASNEKLFF

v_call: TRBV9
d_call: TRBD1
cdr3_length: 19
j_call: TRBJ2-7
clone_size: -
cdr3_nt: TGTGCCAGCAGCGTAATTTGGGACAGGAACCCGAATTGCTCCTACGAGCAGTACTTC
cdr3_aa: CASSVIWDRNPNCSYEQYF

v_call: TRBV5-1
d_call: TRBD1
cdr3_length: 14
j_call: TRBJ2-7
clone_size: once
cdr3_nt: TGCGCCAGCAGCCTACAGGGGGACGCCTACGAGCAGTACTTC
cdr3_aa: CASSLQGDAYEQYF

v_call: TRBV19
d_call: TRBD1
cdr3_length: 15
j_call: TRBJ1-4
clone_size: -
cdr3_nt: TGTGCCAGTAGTGCCCGTACAGGGGGAAATGAAAAACTGTTTTTT
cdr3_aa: CASSARTGGNEKLFF

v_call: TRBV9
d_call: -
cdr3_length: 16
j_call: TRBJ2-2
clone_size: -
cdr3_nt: TGTGCCAGCAGCATTCCTGCAGGGGTTGACACCGGGGAGCTGTTTTTT
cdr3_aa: CASSIPAGVDTGELFF

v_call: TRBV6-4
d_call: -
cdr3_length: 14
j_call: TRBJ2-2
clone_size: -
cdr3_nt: TGTGCCAGCAGTGACGGGGAGTACACCGGGGAGCTGTTTTTT
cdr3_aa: CASSDGEYTGELFF